This T cell receptor (beta chain) appears in the sequencing data of a study of cytomegalovirus exposure and HLA in healthy donors. General study results and limits: Accurate HLA-A and HLA-B prediction from TCR beta sequences was reported for most subjects. Later findings reportedly placed an Asian-associated ancestry cluster below the roughly 700-donor mean for N-insertions.

Of note for this clone: Antigen specificity is unknown.

This CDR3 region has 13 residues. From germline, CDR1 is SGHKS and CDR2 YYEKEE (reference sequence). V was cut by 0 bases and J by 11 bases, with 9 bases left in between. Primers: 60 Vbeta forward and 13 Jbeta reverse. Produced via immunoSEQ multiplex PCR; TCRdb's table is partial and in-frame only. The sample contains over 80,000 clones, approximately 71% of which appear only once. Specimen: PBMCs. This sequence originates from a woman aged 18-30 years in good health and CMV-seropositive. The rearrangement joins TRBV5-5 to TRBJ1-6, with TRBD1 as a possible D gene (5 bases). CDR3 nucleotide sequence: TGTGCCAGCAGCTTGGGGACACAGACACCCCTCCACTTT. Translating gives CASSLGTQTPLHF. Drawing the rest from reference TRBV5-5 and TRBJ1-6, the complete variable domain is DAGVTQSPTHLIKTRGQQVTLRCSPISGHKSVSWYQQVLGQGPQFIFQYYEKEERGRGNFPDRFSARQFPNYSSELNVNALLLGDSALYLCASSLGTQTPLHFGNGTRLTVT.